What follows are 8 T cell receptor beta chains derived from one specimen sequenced in a study of shared clonotypes between healthy human individuals. Libraries were prepared by immunoSEQ multiplex PCR; TCRdb keeps only in-frame clonotypes and omits some of them. Of roughly 1,600,000 clones listed, about 98.5% are singletons. The sample comprised naive CD4+ T cells sorted from blood. Subset defined: CD45RA+ positively selected. These receptors were taken from a young man in good health.

On this clone: Other DNA sequences in this sample translate to the same CDR3. V and J are TRBV11-2 and TRBJ2-7; D is undetermined. Between the trimmed V and J ends, which lost 0 bases and 0 bases, there was a span of 6 bases. Per germline, CDR1 SGHAT and CDR2 FQNNGV. The CDR3 loop spans 14 amino acids. Written as DNA, the CDR3 is TGTGCCAGCAGCTTAGAGAGAGGCTCCTACGAGCAGTACTTC. Translation gives CASSLERGSYEQYF.

V and J are TRBV5-1 and TRBJ2-2; 12 bases align to TRBD2. This CDR3 region has 16 residues. Trimming took 3 bases from V and 5 from J; bases not matched to a gene: 5. CDR1 and CDR2 (germline): SGHRS, YFSETQ. Here the CDR3 reads CASSSGLAGSTGELFF. CDR3 nucleotides: TGCGCCAGCAGCTCAGGACTAGCGGGAAGTACCGGGGAGCTGTTTTTT.

The chain employs TRBV2 and TRBJ2-7, with TRBD1 as a possible D gene (6 bases). This CDR3 region has 12 residues. V lost 5 bases, J lost 3 bases, and 8 bases lay in between. Germline CDR1 SNHLY, CDR2 FYNNEI. The CDR3 DNA sequence: TGTGCCAGCAGTAGGACAGTCTACGAGCAGTACTTC. This gives the protein CASSRTVYEQYF.

This chain connects TRBV19 to TRBJ1-2; TRBD1 agrees at 8 bases. CDR1 and CDR2 (germline): LNHDA, SQIVND (reference sequence). The CDR3 extends over 17 amino acids. V was clipped by 3 bases and J by 2 bases; unmatched bases: 11. DNA of the CDR3: TGTGCCAGTAGTATTAATGCCAGGGGGCGAGGAAACTATGGCTACACCTTC. It translates to CASSINARGRGNYGYTF. Full variable domain (outside the CDR3, taken from reference TRBV19 and TRBJ1-2): DGGITQSPKYLFRKEGQNVTLSCEQNLNHDAMYWYRQDPGQGLRLIYYSQIVNDFQKGDIAEGYSVSREKKESFPLTVTSAQKNPTAFYLCASSINARGRGNYGYTFGSGTRLTVV.

The chain joins TRBV5-1 to TRBJ2-1, with D possibly TRBD2 on 5 matching bases. Trimming left V 4 bases short and J 9 bases short, with 20 bases between. CDR1 and CDR2 (germline): SGHRS, YFSETQ. The CDR3 runs 15 residues. The CDR3: CASSPLLGQMGEQFF. As DNA, the CDR3 is TGCGCCAGCAGCCCACTACTAGGCCAGATGGGTGAGCAGTTCTTC.

V gene TRBV30 combines with J gene TRBJ1-2; perhaps TRBD1 as D (5 bases). Trimming pared 1 base from V and 4 bases from J, leaving 22 bases between. The CDR3 length is 17 residues. Germline CDR1 reads GTSNPN; CDR2 reads SVGIG (reference sequence). The CDR3 nucleotides are TGTGCCTGGAGTGGATATCGCGCAGGGCAAACCCGCTATGGCTACACCTTC. Its translation is CAWSGYRAGQTRYGYTF.

This chain uses TRBV10-1 with TRBJ2-7; weak D call: TRBD2 (5 bases). V dropped 3 bases and J dropped 3 bases, with 15 bases sitting between them. CDR3 length: 15 amino acids. Germline CDR1 reads WNHNN; CDR2 reads SYGVQD (reference sequence). The CDR3 DNA follows: TGCGCCAGCAGTGATTCGGCGGGCGGCCTCTACGAGCAGTACTTC. Translation gives CASSDSAGGLYEQYF.

As to this clone: This may arise from a read error, as a much more abundant clone is one base away. This CDR3 is also generated by other DNA sequences in the sample. The gene calls are TRBV18 and TRBJ2-5; D is unclear. CDR1 is KGHSH and CDR2 is LQKENI in the germline V gene. The CDR3 is 11 amino acids. The germline V and J ends were trimmed by 5 bases and 1 base, with 2 bases remaining between them. CDR3 region: CASSTQETQYF. The DNA for the CDR3 is TGTGCCAGCTCAACCCAAGAGACCCAGTACTTC.